This TCR beta chain is drawn from a study of CD8+ T cells in alopecia areata. Study in general: Disease severity was quantified as SALT score of affected scalp area.

Notes on this clone: Its antigen remains unknown.

As to treatment: oral pan-JAK inhibitor, 5-10 mg twice daily. CDR3 length: 16 residues. With 5 bases removed from V and 0 bases from J, the gap between germline ends came to 16 bases. The germline V gene encodes CDR1 MDHEN and CDR2 SYDVKM. Sequencing relied on a cDNA template that was reverse transcribed from extracted RNA. Only in-frame clones appear in the TCRdb table, and some are missing; sequencing was by immunoSEQ multiplex PCR. Of a few hundred thousand clones listed, approximately 45% are singletons. The study's findings and limits: Within the top 100, expanded CD8+ clones significantly decreased with tofacitinib, as did scalp clonality.

This specimen consisted of CD4+ T cells sorted from blood, obtained between weeks 36 and 40, from a patient treated with tofacitinib. The chain joins TRBV28 to TRBJ1-1; tentatively, D is TRBD1 (6 bases). This clonotype was obtained from a human donor with alopecia areata. CDR3 region: CASSPLKDRLNTEAFF. CDR3 in DNA: TGTGCCAGCAGTCCCCTTAAGGACAGACTGAACACTGAAGCTTTCTTT.